This T cell receptor (beta chain) was captured by sequencing in a study of tumor-infiltrating lymphocytes in primary liver carcinoma. A note on this clonotype: Because the CDR3 is missing its conserved closing phenylalanine or tryptophan, this is likely a read error.

This CDR3 has 15 amino acids. CDR1 SGHAT and CDR2 FQNNGV come from the germline V gene. The investigators made TCR beta cDNA from about 500 ng total RNA, using a constant-region primer. Libraries for TCR beta were built through three nested multiplex PCR rounds, which together made up a slightly modified ARM-PCR procedure. TRBV1-TRBV30 forward primers and a C-beta reverse primer were used in the first two PCR rounds, which each ran for ten to eleven cycles. MiXCR, run by TCRdb on the multiplex PCR reads, gives a single entry per CDR3 protein. The sample has 150,000 to 200,000 distinct CDR3 sequences; less than 65% are singletons. RNA isolated from unsorted whole blood supplied the blood RNA, with germline DNA also extracted. Patients were chronically HBV-infected and treatment-naive.

This sequence joins TRBV11-2 and TRBJ2-3, with D possibly TRBD1 on 5 matching bases. The source material was peripheral blood. The clonotype originates from a man aged 40-50 years with primary liver carcinoma and hepatitis B virus infection. CDR3 nucleotide sequence: TGTGCAAGCAGCTTGGGGCATTCTATCACAGATACGCAGTATTCT. This translates into CASSLGHSITDTQYS.